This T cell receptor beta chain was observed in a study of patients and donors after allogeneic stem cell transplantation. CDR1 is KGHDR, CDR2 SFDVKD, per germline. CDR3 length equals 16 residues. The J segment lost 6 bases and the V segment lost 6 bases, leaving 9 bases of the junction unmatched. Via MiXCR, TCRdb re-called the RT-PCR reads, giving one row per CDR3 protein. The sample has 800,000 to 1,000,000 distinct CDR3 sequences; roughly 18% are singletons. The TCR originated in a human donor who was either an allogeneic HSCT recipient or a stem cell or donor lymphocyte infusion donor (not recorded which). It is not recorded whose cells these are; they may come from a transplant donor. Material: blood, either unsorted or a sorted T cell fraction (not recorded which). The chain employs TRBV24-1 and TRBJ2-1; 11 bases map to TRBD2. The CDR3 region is CATSPPTSGNSNEQFF. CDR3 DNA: TGTGCCACCAGTCCCCCGACTAGCGGGAATAGCAATGAGCAGTTCTTC.